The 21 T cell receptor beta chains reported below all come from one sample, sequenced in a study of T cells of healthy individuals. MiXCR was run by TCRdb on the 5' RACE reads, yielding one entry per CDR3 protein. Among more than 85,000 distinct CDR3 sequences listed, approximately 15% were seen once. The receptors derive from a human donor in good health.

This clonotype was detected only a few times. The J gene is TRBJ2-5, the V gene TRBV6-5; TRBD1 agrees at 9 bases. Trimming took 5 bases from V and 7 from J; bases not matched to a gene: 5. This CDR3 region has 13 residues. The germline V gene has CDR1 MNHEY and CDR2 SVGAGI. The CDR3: CASSKTGGGTQYF. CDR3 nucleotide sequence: TGTGCCAGCAGTAAGACAGGGGGAGGGACCCAGTACTTC.

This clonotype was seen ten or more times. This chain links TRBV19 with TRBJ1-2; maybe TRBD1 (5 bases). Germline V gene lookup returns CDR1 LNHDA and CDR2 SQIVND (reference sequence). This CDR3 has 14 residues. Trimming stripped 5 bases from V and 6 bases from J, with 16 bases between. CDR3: CASSPPGRLNGYTF. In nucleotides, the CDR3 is TGTGCCAGTAGTCCGCCGGGGCGCCTCAATGGCTACACCTTC.

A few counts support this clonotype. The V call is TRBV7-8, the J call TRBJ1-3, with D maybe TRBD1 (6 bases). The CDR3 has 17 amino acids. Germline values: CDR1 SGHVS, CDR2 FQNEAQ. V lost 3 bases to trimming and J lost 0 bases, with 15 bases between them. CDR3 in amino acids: CASSLAGGSYSGNTIYF. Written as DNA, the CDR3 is TGTGCCAGCAGCTTGGCGGGGGGCAGTTACTCTGGAAACACCATATATTTT.

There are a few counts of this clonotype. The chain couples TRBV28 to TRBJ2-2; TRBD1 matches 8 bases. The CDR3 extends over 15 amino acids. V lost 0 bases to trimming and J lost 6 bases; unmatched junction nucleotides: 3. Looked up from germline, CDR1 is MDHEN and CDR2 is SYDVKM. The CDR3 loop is CASSLWQGAAGELFF. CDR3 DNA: TGTGCCAGCAGTTTATGGCAGGGGGCGGCCGGGGAGCTGTTTTTT. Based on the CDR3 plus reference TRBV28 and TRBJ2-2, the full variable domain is DVKVTQSSRYLVKRTGEKVFLECVQDMDHENMFWYRQDPGLGLRLIYFSYDVKMKEKGDIPEGYSVSREKKERFSLILESASTNQTSMYLCASSLWQGAAGELFFGEGSRLTVL.

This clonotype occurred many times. In nucleotides, the CDR3 is TGTGCCAGCAGTGACAGGGTCACAGATACGCAGTATTTT. This translates into CASSDRVTDTQYF. The chain uses TRBV6-4 and TRBJ2-3, with D uncertain. V was cut by 2 bases and J by 2 bases, with 5 bases left in between. CDR3 length: 13 amino acids. The V gene's germline CDR1 is MRHNA and CDR2 SNTAGT.

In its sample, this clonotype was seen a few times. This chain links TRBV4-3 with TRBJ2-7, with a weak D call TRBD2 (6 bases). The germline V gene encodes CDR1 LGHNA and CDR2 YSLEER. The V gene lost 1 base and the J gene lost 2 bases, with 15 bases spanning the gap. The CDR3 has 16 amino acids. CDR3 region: CASSQGPGRSPYEQYF. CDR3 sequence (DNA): TGCGCCAGCAGCCAAGGTCCAGGGAGGTCTCCCTACGAGCAGTACTTC.

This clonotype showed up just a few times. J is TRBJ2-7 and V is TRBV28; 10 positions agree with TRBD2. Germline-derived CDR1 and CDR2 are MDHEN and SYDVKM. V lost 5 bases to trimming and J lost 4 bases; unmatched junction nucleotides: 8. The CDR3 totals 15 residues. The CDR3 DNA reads TGTGCCAGCAGTATGGCTAGCGGGAGACGATACGAGCAGTACTTC. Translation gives CASSMASGRRYEQYF. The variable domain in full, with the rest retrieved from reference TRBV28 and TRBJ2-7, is DVKVTQSSRYLVKRTGEKVFLECVQDMDHENMFWYRQDPGLGLRLIYFSYDVKMKEKGDIPEGYSVSREKKERFSLILESASTNQTSMYLCASSMASGRRYEQYFGPGTRLTVT.

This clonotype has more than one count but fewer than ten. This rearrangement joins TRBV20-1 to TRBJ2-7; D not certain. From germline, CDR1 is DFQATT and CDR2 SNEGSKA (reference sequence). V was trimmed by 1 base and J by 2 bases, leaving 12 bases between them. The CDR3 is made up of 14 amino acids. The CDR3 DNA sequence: TGCAGTGCTAGAGGTGCAGGTTCCCCCTACGAGCAGTACTTC. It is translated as CSARGAGSPYEQYF.

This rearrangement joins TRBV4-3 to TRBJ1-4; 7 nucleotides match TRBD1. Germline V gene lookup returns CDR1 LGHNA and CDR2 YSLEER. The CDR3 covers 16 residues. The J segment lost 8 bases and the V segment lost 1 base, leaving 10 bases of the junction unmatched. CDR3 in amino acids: CASSQAPLGGGEKLFF. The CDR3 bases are TGCGCCAGCAGCCAAGCCCCCCTAGGGGGCGGAGAAAAACTGTTTTTT.

CDR3 bases: TGTGCCAGCAGCTTTGCTGATGGACACTTAAGCTCCTACGAGCAGTACTTC. This codes for CASSFADGHLSSYEQYF. V is TRBV7-2 and J is TRBJ2-7; D is perhaps TRBD1 (5 bases). CDR1 is SGHTA and CDR2 is FQGNSA in the germline V gene. The V end lost 3 bases, the J end lost 0 bases, and 18 bases lay between the germline ends. The CDR3 runs 17 residues.

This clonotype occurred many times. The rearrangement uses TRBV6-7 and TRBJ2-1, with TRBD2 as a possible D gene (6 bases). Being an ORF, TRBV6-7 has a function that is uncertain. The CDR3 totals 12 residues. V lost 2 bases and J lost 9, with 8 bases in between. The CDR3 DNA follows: TGTGCCAGCAGTTACGACGGGAGTGAGCAGTTCTTC. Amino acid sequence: CASSYDGSEQFF.

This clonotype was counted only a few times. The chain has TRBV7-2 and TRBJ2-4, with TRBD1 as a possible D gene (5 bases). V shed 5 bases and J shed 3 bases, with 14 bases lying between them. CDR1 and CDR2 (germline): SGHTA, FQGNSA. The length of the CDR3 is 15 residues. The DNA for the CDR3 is TGTGCCAGCAGCGTAACAGGATACGGCAAAAACATTCAGTACTTC. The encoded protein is CASSVTGYGKNIQYF. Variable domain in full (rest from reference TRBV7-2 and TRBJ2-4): GAGVSQSPSNKVTEKGKDVELRCDPISGHTALYWYRQSLGQGLEFLIYFQGNSAPDKSGLPSDRFSAERTGGSVSTLTIQRTQQEDSAVYLCASSVTGYGKNIQYFGAGTRLSVL.

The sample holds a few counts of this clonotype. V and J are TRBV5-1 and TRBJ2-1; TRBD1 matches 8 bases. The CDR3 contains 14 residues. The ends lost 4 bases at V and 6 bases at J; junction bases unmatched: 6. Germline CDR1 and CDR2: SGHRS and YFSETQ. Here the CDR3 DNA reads TGCGCCAGCAGCCGAACGACAGGGGTCAATGAGCAGTTCTTC. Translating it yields CASSRTTGVNEQFF.

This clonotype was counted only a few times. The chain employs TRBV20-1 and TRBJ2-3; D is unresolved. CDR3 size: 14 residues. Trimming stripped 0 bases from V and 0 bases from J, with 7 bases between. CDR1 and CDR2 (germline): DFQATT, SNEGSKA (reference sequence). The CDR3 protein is CSARDRKSTDTQYF. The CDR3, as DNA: TGCAGTGCTAGAGACCGCAAGAGCACAGATACGCAGTATTTT.

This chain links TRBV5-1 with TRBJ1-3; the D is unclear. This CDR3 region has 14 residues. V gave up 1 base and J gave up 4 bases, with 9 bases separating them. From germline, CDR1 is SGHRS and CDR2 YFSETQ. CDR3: CASSLFGRGNTIYF. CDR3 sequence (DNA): TGCGCCAGCAGCTTGTTTGGCAGGGGAAACACCATATATTTT.

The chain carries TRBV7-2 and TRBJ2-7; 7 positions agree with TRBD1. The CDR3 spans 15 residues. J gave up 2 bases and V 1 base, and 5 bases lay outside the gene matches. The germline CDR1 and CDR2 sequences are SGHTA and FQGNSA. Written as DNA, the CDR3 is TGTGCCAGCAGCTTAGAAGGGGGCAGGACCTACGAGCAGTACTTC. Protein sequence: CASSLEGGRTYEQYF. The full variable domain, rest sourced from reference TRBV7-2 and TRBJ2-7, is GAGVSQSPSNKVTEKGKDVELRCDPISGHTALYWYRQSLGQGLEFLIYFQGNSAPDKSGLPSDRFSAERTGGSVSTLTIQRTQQEDSAVYLCASSLEGGRTYEQYFGPGTRLTVT.

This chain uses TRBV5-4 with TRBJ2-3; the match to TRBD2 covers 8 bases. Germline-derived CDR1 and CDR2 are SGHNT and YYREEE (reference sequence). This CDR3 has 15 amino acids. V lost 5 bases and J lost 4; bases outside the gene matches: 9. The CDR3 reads CASRRSGLVPDTQYF. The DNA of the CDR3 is TGTGCCAGCAGGCGCTCGGGACTAGTACCAGATACGCAGTATTTT.

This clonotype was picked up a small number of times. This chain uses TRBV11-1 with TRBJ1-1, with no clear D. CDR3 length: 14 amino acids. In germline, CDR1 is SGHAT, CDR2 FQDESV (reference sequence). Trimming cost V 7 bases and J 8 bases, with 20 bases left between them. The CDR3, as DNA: TGTGCCAGCAATGCTCCTCAGAGGCATAGCGAAGCTTTCTTT. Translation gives CASNAPQRHSEAFF.

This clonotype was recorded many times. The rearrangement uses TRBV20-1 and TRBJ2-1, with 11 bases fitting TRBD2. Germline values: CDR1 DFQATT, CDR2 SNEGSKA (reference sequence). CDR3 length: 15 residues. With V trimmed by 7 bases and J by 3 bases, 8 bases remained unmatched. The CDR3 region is CSGTLLAGGYNEQFF. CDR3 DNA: TGCAGTGGCACTCTTCTAGCGGGGGGCTACAATGAGCAGTTCTTC.

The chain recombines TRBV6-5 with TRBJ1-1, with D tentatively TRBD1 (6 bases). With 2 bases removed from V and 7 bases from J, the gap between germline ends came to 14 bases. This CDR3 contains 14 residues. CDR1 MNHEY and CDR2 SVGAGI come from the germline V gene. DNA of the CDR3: TGTGCCAGCAGTTACGGCTCAGACAGGATTGAAGCTTTCTTT. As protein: CASSYGSDRIEAFF.

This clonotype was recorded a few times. The CDR3 sequence is CASGGRLAKNIQYF. CDR3 nucleotide sequence: TGTGCCAGCGGAGGACGGCTAGCCAAAAACATTCAGTACTTC. The V call is TRBV2, the J call TRBJ2-4, with D perhaps TRBD2 (5 bases). This CDR3 is built from 14 residues. Trimming left V 8 bases short and J 0 bases short, with 11 bases between. CDR1 and CDR2 from the germline V gene are SNHLY and FYNNEI.